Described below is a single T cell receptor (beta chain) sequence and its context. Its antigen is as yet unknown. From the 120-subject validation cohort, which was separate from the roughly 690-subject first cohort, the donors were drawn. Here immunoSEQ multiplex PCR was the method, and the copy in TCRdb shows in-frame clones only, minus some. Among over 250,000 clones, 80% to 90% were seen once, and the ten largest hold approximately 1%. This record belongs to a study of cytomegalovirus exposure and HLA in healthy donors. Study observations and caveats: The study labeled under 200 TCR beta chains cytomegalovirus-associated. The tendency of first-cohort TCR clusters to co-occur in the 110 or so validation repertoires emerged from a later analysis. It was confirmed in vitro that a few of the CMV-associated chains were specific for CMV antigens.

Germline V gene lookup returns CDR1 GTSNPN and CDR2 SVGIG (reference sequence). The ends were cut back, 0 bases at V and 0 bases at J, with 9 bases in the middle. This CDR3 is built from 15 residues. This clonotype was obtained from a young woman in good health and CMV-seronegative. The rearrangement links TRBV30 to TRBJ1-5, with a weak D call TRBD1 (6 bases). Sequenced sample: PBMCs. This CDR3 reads CAWSVRGTSNQPQHF. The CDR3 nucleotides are TGTGCCTGGAGTGTTAGGGGGACTAGCAATCAGCCCCAGCATTTT.